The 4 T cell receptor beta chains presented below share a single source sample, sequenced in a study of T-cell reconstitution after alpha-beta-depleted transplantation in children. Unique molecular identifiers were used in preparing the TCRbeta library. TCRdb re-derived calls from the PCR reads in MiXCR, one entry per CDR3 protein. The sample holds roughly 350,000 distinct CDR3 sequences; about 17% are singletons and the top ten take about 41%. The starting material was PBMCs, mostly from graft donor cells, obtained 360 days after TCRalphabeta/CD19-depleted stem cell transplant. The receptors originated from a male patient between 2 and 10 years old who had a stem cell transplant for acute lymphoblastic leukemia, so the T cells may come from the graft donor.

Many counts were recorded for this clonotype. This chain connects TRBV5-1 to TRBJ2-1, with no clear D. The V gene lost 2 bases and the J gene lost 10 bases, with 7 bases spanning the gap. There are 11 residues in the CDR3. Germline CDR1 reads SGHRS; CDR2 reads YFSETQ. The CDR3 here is CASSFGYEQFF. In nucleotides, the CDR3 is TGCGCCAGCAGCTTCGGGTACGAGCAGTTCTTC.

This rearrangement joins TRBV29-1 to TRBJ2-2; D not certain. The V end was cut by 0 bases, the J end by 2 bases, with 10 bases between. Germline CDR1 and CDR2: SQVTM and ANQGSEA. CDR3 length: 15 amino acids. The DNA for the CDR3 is TGCAGCGTTGAAGACCCCGGAGTAAACACCGGGGAGCTGTTTTTT. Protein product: CSVEDPGVNTGELFF.

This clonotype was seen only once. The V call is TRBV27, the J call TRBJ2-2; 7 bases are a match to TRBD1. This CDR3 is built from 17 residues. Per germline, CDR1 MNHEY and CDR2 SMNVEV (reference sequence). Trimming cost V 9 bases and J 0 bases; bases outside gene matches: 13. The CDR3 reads CARKDRSPGPNTGELFF. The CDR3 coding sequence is TGTGCCAGGAAGGACAGGTCCCCAGGGCCGAACACCGGGGAGCTGTTTTTT.

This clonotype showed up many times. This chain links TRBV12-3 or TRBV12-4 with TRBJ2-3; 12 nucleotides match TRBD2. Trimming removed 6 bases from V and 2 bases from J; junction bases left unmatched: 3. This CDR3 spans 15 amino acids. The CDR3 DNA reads TGTGCCAGCAGCCTAGCGGGAGGGGTCACAGATACGCAGTATTTT. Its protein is CASSLAGGVTDTQYF.